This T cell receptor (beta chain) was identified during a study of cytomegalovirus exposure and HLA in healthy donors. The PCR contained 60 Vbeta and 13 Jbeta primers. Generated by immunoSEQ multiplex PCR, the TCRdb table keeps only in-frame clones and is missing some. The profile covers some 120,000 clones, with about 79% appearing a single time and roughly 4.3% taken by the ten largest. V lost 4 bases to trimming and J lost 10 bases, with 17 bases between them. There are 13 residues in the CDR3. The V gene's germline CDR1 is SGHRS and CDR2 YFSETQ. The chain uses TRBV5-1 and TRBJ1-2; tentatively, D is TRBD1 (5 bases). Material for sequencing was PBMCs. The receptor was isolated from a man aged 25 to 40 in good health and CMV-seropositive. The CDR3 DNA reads TGCGCCAGCAGCCAGGGATCTGGCTCTGTCTACACCTTC. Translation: CASSQGSGSVYTF.